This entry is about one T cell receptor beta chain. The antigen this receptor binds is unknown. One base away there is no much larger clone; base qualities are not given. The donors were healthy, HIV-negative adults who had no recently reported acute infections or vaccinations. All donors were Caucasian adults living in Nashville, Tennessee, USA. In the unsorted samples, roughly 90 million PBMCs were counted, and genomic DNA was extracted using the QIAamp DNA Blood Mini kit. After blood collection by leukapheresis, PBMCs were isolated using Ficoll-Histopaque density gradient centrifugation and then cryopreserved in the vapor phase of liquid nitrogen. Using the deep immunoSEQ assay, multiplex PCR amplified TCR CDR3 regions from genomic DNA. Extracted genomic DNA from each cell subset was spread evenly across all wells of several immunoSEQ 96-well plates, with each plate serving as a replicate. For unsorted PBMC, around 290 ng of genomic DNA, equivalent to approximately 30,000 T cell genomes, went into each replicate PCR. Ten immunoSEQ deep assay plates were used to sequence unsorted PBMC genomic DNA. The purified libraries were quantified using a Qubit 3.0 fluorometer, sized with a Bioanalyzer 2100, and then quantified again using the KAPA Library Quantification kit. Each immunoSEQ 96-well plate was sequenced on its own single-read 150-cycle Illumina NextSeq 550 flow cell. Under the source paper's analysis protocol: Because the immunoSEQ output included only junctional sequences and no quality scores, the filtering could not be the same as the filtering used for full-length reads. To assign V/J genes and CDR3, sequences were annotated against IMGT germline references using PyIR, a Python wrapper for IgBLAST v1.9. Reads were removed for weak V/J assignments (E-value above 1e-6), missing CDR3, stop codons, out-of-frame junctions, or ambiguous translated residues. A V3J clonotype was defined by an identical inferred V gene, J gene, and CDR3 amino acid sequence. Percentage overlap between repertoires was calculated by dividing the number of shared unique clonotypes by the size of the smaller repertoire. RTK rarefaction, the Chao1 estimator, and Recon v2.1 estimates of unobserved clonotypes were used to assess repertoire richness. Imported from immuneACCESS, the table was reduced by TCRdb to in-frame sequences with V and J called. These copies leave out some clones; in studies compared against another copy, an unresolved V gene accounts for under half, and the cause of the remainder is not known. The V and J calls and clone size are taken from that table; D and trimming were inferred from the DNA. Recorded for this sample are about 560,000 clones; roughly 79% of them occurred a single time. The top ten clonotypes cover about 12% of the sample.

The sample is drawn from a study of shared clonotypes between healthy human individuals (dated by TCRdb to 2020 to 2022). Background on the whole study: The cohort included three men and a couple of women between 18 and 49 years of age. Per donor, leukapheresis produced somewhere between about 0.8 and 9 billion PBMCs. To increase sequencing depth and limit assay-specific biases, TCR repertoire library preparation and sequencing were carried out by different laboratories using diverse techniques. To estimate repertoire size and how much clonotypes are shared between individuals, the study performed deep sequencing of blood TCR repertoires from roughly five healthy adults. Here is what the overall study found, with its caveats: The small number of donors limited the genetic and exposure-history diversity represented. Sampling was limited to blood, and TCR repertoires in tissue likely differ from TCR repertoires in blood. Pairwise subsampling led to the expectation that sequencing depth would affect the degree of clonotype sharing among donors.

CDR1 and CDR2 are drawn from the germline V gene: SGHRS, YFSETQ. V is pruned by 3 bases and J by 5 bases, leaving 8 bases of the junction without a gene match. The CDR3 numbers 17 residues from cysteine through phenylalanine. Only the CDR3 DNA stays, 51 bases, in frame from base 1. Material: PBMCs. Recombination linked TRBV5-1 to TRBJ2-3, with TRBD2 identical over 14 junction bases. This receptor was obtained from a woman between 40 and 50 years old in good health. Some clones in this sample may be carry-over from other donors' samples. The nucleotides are TGCGCCAGCAGCTCTTCGGGACTAGCGGGAGAGGGAGATACGCAGTATTTT. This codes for CASSSSGLAGEGDTQYF. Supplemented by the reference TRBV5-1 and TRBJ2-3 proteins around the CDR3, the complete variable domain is KAGVTQTPRYLIKTRGQQVTLSCSPISGHRSVSWYQQTPGQGLQFLFEYFSETQRNKGNFPGRFSGRQFSNSRSEMNVSTLELGDSALYLCASSSSGLAGEGDTQYFGPGTRLTVL.